The T cell receptor (beta chain) under discussion was sequenced for a study of Tregs in tolerant kidney transplant recipients. The nonmyeloablative bone marrow transplants came from related graft donors, with transient mixed chimerism. Unstimulated regulatory T cells (CD4+CD25+CD127-), CD4+CD25- non-regulatory cells, CD4 and CD8 cells were FACS-sorted from thawed PBMCs. TCRdb's table, derived via immunoSEQ multiplex PCR, lists solely in-frame clones and lacks some. Its clone listing holds roughly 6,700 clones. Remarks on this clone: The CDR3 end lies 3 residues beyond the end of the read and is filled in from the germline J gene.

Per germline, CDR1 KGHDR and CDR2 SFDVKD. V lost 0 bases and J lost 8; bases outside the gene matches: 15. There are 18 residues in the CDR3. The chain couples TRBV24-1 to TRBJ2-1; the match to TRBD1 covers 7 bases. The receptor comes from a human patient who received a combined kidney and bone marrow transplant. The T cells may come from the graft donor. Source: CD4+ T cells from blood (PBMCs), taken 6 months after the transplant. CDR3 DNA, as far as it was read: TGTGCCACCAGTGATTTGACAGGGGCGTGGAATTCCCGCGATGAG. This encodes CATSDLTGAWNSRDE. The full CDR3 reads CATSDLTGAWNSRDEQFF.